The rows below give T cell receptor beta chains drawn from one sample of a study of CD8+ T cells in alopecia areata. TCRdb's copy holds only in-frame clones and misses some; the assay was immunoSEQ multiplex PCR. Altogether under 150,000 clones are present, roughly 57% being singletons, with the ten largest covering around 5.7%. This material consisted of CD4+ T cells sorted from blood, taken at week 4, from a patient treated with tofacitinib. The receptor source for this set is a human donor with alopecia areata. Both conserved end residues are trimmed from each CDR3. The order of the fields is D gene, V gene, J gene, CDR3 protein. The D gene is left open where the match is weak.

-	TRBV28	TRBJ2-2	ASDTTGELF
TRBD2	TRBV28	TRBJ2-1	ASSLSPRTPTSGNGNEQF
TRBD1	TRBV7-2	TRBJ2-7	ASSPGQGALEQY
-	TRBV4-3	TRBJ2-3	ASSQEERGTDTQY
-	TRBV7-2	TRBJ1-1	ASSLDLFRRAF
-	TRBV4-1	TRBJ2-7	ASSQSSYYEQY
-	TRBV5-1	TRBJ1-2	ASSLGDGGYT
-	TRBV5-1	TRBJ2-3	ASSPHSTDTQY
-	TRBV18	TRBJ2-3	ASSPSYSDTQY
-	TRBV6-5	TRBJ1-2	ASARAYYGYT
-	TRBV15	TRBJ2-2	ATSRDLTNTGELF
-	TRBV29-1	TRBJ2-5	SVAGTLGETQY
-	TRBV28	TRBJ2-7	ASRLLQGRDSGSLYEQY
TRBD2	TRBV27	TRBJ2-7	ASSGTSGQSYEQY
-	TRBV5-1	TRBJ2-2	ASYENTGELF
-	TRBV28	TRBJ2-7	ASSFRERRNEQY
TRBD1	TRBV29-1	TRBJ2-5	SARGQGAVETQY
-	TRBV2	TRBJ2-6	ASSLRATGANVLT
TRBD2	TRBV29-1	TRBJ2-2	SVGGASNTGELF
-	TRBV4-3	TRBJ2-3	ASSRNNVADTQY
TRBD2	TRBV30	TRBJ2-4	AWSFPGLAGNIQY
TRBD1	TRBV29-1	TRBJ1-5	SVGDRRYQPQH
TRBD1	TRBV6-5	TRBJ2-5	ASRAGQGEIETQY
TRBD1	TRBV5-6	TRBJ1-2	ASSPGTGGGTYGYT
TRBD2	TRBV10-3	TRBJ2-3	AIAGSGDTDTQY
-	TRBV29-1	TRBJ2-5	SVEVLGEQETQY
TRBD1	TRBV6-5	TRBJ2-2	ASRTGTGATGELF
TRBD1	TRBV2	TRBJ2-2	ASRRGQGATGELF
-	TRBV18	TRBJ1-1	ASSPPSGNRATEAF
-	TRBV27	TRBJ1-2	ASSDRTFNYGYT
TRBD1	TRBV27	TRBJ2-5	ASSLYQGVTETQY
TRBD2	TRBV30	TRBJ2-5	AWSVSLAGGSQETQY
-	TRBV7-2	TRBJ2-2	ATRQESNTGELF
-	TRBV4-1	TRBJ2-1	ASSLTSLNEQF